The 15 T cell receptor beta chains reported below all come from one sample, sequenced in a study of blood T cell repertoires in COVID-19. The table came from immunoSEQ multiplex PCR; TCRdb's copy has only in-frame clones and leaves some out. The top ten hold 7.2% of the sample, which has some 200,000 clones, over 70% seen once. Input material: peripheral blood. The receptor source for this set is a woman aged 70 to 79 with acute or convalescent COVID-19.

This clone was picked up one time. CDR3 in amino acids: CAISEQQTSQPQHF. In DNA, the CDR3 is TGTGCCATCAGTGAACAACAGACAAGTCAGCCCCAGCATTTT. This rearrangement joins TRBV10-3 to TRBJ1-5; D unresolved. The V and J ends lost 3 bases and 6 bases respectively, with 12 bases between them. The CDR3 runs 14 residues. Germline V lookup: CDR1 ENHRY, CDR2 SYGVKD.

This sequence joins TRBV7-6 and TRBJ2-3, with unresolved D. Germline CDR1 reads SGHVS; CDR2 reads FNYEAQ. This CDR3 is 15 amino acids long. V lost 1 base, J lost 4 bases, and 12 bases lay in between. The CDR3 region is CASSLDPLRADTQYF. In DNA form, the CDR3 reads TGTGCCAGCAGCTTAGACCCCCTTCGCGCAGATACGCAGTATTTT.

The CDR3 reads CASSTDTAYNYGYTF. The CDR3 region has the DNA TGTGCCAGTAGTACAGACACCGCCTATAACTATGGCTACACCTTC. The chain links TRBV19 to TRBJ1-2; D not certain. Looked up from germline, CDR1 is LNHDA and CDR2 is SQIVND (reference sequence). The CDR3 contains 15 residues. Trimming took off 4 bases at V and 1 base at J, with 13 bases between the two ends.

The chain couples TRBV6-1 to TRBJ2-4, with D possibly being TRBD2 (6 bases). The CDR3 spans 16 residues. Trimming took 3 bases from V and 1 from J, leaving 13 bases between them. Germline-derived CDR1 and CDR2 are MNHNS and SASEGT. The CDR3 is CASSELGRSAKNIQYF. The CDR3, as DNA: TGTGCCAGCAGTGAGTTAGGGAGGTCGGCCAAAAACATTCAGTACTTC.

This sequence joins TRBV5-5 and TRBJ1-6, with D possibly being TRBD1 (6 bases). V was cut by 4 bases and J by 7 bases, with 15 bases left in between. The CDR3 consists of 15 residues. Germline V gene sequence: CDR1 SGHKS, CDR2 YYEKEE (reference sequence). The CDR3 is CASSARQDLNSPLHF. The CDR3 DNA is TGTGCCAGCAGCGCCAGACAGGATCTCAATTCACCCCTCCACTTT. The whole variable domain, remainder taken from reference TRBV5-5 and TRBJ1-6, is DAGVTQSPTHLIKTRGQQVTLRCSPISGHKSVSWYQQVLGQGPQFIFQYYEKEERGRGNFPDRFSARQFPNYSSELNVNALLLGDSALYLCASSARQDLNSPLHFGNGTRLTVT.

The CDR3 DNA follows: TGCGCCAGCAGCCTCGCGGAGACCCAGTACTTC. It translates to CASSLAETQYF. The J gene is TRBJ2-5, the V gene TRBV4-1; D uncertain. CDR1 is MGHRA, CDR2 YSYEKL, per germline. V lost 4 bases and J 5 bases, leaving 5 bases between the germline ends. The CDR3 length is 11 residues.

The rearrangement uses TRBV6-5 and TRBJ2-5; 9 positions match TRBD1. The J segment lost 5 bases and the V segment lost 4 bases, leaving 5 bases of the junction unmatched. The CDR3 extends over 14 amino acids. The germline V gene has CDR1 MNHEY and CDR2 SVGAGI. CDR3 sequence: CASSFSGQGETQYF. The CDR3 bases are TGTGCCAGCAGTTTTTCCGGACAGGGGGAGACCCAGTACTTC.

The chain couples TRBV5-8 to TRBJ1-4, with TRBD1 matching 8 bases. The V segment lost 4 bases and the J segment 2 bases; nucleotides outside the gene matches: 1. Germline CDR1 SGHTS, CDR2 YDEGEE. The CDR3 is made up of 14 amino acids. The CDR3 DNA reads as TGTGCCAGCAGCCGACAGGGGACTAATGAAAAACTGTTTTTT. Its translation: CASSRQGTNEKLFF.

V usage is TRBV6-1 and J usage is TRBJ2-5; D perhaps matches TRBD1 (6 bases). The V gene's germline CDR1 is MNHNS and CDR2 SASEGT. This CDR3 is 12 amino acids long. V was pared by 6 bases and J by 4 bases, with 9 bases between. As DNA, the CDR3 is TGTGCCAGCAGCCAGGGGAGAGAGACCCAGTACTTC. It is translated as CASSQGRETQYF.

The V gene is TRBV6-2 or TRBV6-3, the J gene TRBJ2-3; D possibly corresponds to TRBD1 (6 bases). The germline V and J ends were trimmed by 5 bases and 0 bases, with 6 bases remaining between them. CDR3 length: 13 residues. Looked up from germline, CDR1 is MNHEY and CDR2 is SVGEGT. CDR3 coding DNA: TGTGCCAGCAGTGGGGGCAGCACAGATACGCAGTATTTT. Its translation: CASSGGSTDTQYF.

The gene calls are TRBV18 and TRBJ2-3; 9 bases are shared with TRBD2. With 3 bases clipped from V and 3 bases from J, the junction kept 7 bases outside the gene matches. The germline gives CDR1 KGHSH, CDR2 LQKENI. The CDR3 sequence is 16 residues long. CDR3 sequence: CASSPPASGGTDTQYF. In DNA form, the CDR3 reads TGTGCCAGCTCACCCCCGGCGAGCGGGGGGACAGATACGCAGTATTTT.

The rearrangement links TRBV21-1 to TRBJ1-6. TRBV21-1 is flagged as a pseudogene. The CDR3 sequence is 14 residues long. The CDR3 DNA sequence: TGTGCCAGCAGGCACGGCGGGGAACCTTCACCCCTCCACTTT. Translating gives CASRHGGEPSPLHF.

The CDR3: CASSPPPGLPNTGELFF. The CDR3 nucleotides read TGTGCCAGCTCACCACCTCCAGGGTTACCGAACACCGGGGAGCTGTTTTTT. The chain has TRBV18 and TRBJ2-2; D might be TRBD1 (5 bases). V lost 0 bases and J 0 bases, leaving 11 bases between the germline ends. CDR3 size: 17 residues. CDR1 and CDR2 from the germline V gene are KGHSH and LQKENI.

The V gene is TRBV19, the J gene TRBJ1-3; the match to TRBD1 covers 7 bases. Germline lookup yields CDR1 LNHDA and CDR2 SQIVND (reference sequence). The CDR3 runs 16 residues. Germline trimming cut 4 bases from V and 2 bases from J; bases unmatched to any gene: 8. This CDR3 is CASSTRQGIPGNTIYF. The CDR3 region has the DNA TGTGCCAGTAGTACCCGACAGGGCATCCCTGGAAACACCATATATTTT. Full variable domain (remainder filled in from reference TRBV19 and TRBJ1-3): DGGITQSPKYLFRKEGQNVTLSCEQNLNHDAMYWYRQDPGQGLRLIYYSQIVNDFQKGDIAEGYSVSREKKESFPLTVTSAQKNPTAFYLCASSTRQGIPGNTIYFGEGSWLTVV.

V is TRBV6-5 and J is TRBJ2-5, with 7 bases matching TRBD2. V shed 6 bases, J shed 7 bases, and the junction held 5 bases outside the gene matches. Germline loops: CDR1 MNHEY, CDR2 SVGAGI. The CDR3 has 12 amino acids. Here the CDR3 DNA reads TGTGCCAGCAGAATGATAGCGGGGACCCAGTACTTC. It yields the protein CASRMIAGTQYF.